The 21 T cell receptor beta chains presented below share a single source sample, sequenced in a study of blood T cell repertoires in COVID-19. TCRdb keeps only in-frame clones here, not all; method: immunoSEQ multiplex PCR. The table lists 310,000 or so clones, 86% of them singletons. The material sequenced was peripheral blood. The receptors were sampled from a woman in her twenties or thirties who had recovered from COVID-19.

This chain joins TRBV5-6 and TRBJ2-7; TRBD1 matches at 12 bases. The V gene's germline CDR1 is SGHDT and CDR2 YYEEEE. The V gene end was trimmed by 3 bases and the J gene end by 2 bases; junction bases not matched to a gene: 3. The CDR3 consists of 15 residues. DNA of the CDR3: TGTGCCAGCAGCTCGGGGACAGGGGGCACCTACGAGCAGTACTTC. Amino acids: CASSSGTGGTYEQYF.

The chain uses TRBV6-6 and TRBJ2-1; 9 positions match TRBD2. The trim removed 2 bases at V and 4 bases at J, leaving 3 bases unmatched. CDR1 is MNHNY, CDR2 SVGAGI, per germline (reference sequence). CDR3 length: 15 amino acids. This CDR3 reads CASSYVAGAYNEQFF. DNA of the CDR3: TGTGCCAGCAGTTACGTAGCGGGAGCTTACAATGAGCAGTTCTTC.

The rearrangement links TRBV9 to TRBJ1-1, with 7 bases lining up with TRBD1. Germline V gene lookup returns CDR1 SGDLS and CDR2 YYNGEE. The CDR3 consists of 16 residues. Unmatched junction bases numbered 9, after V lost 4 bases and J lost 0 bases. CDR3 in DNA: TGTGCCAGCAGCCCTCAACCGGACAGGCTGAACACTGAAGCTTTCTTT. As protein: CASSPQPDRLNTEAFF. The full variable domain, in which reference TRBV9 and TRBJ1-1 provide the parts outside the CDR3, is DSGVTQTPKHLITATGQRVTLRCSPRSGDLSVYWYQQSLDQGLQFLIQYYNGEERAKGNILERFSAQQFPDLHSELNLSSLELGDSALYFCASSPQPDRLNTEAFFGQGTRLTVV.

V usage is TRBV10-2 and J usage is TRBJ1-6, with 10 bases fitting TRBD1. The CDR3 is 15 amino acids. CDR1 and CDR2 (germline): WSHSY, SAAADI. With 3 bases clipped from V and 13 bases from J, the junction kept 9 bases outside the gene matches. CDR3 bases: TGCGCCAGCAGTGACCCGACAGGGGGCGCGGGCCCCCTCCACTTT. This codes for CASSDPTGGAGPLHF.

The rearrangement joins TRBV7-8 to TRBJ1-2; D perhaps matches TRBD1 (5 bases). V lost 5 bases and J 9 bases, leaving 13 bases between the germline ends. Germline values: CDR1 SGHVS, CDR2 FQNEAQ. The length of the CDR3 is 12 residues. The CDR3 spells CASSEQGVSYTF. In nucleotides, the CDR3 is TGTGCCAGCAGCGAGCAGGGTGTCAGCTACACCTTC.

Written as DNA, the CDR3 is TGTGCCAGCAGCCGGCTCGCGGACGAGCAGTACTTC. Its translation is CASSRLADEQYF. V is TRBV5-4 and J is TRBJ2-7; the D is unclear. The CDR3 is 12 amino acids. V was pared by 4 bases and J by 5 bases, with 10 bases between. Germline V gene sequence: CDR1 SGHNT, CDR2 YYREEE (reference sequence).

The chain recombines TRBV10-1 with TRBJ2-3, with 11 bases lining up with TRBD2. Germline loops: CDR1 WNHNN, CDR2 SYGVQD (reference sequence). The V and J ends lost 4 bases and 4 bases, in that order; junction bases with no gene match: 1. This CDR3 is built from 14 residues. DNA of the CDR3: TGCGCCAGCAGTGCTAGCGGGGGGCCAGATACGCAGTATTTT. Translation: CASSASGGPDTQYF.

This clone came up a few times. This same CDR3 is encoded by further DNA sequences in the sample. This CDR3 is CASSESSGSTDTQYF. The CDR3 DNA follows: TGTGCCAGCAGTGAATCTAGCGGTAGCACAGATACGCAGTATTTT. V and J are TRBV6-1 and TRBJ2-3; 7 positions agree with TRBD2. V trimming: 2 bases; J trimming: 0 bases; junction bases outside the gene matches: 2. Germline CDR1 is MNHNS and CDR2 is SASEGT. The CDR3 loop spans 15 amino acids.

The rearrangement links TRBV4-1 to TRBJ1-2; weak D call: TRBD1 (5 bases). The CDR3 is 16 amino acids. V dropped 1 base and J dropped 6 bases, with 18 bases sitting between them. In germline, CDR1 is MGHRA, CDR2 YSYEKL. CDR3 sequence reads: CASSQGDLRGAHGYTF. The CDR3 nucleotides read TGCGCCAGCAGCCAAGGGGACTTGCGAGGCGCCCATGGCTACACCTTC.

The rearrangement links TRBV4-2 to TRBJ2-2; weak D call: TRBD2 (6 bases). Trimming took off 0 bases at V and 4 bases at J, with 12 bases between the two ends. Germline CDR1 and CDR2: LGHNA and YNFKEQ. The CDR3 is made up of 16 amino acids. DNA of the CDR3: TGTGCCAGCAGCCAAGATCTGGCGGGACGCACCGGGGAGCTGTTTTTT. Translating it yields CASSQDLAGRTGELFF.

The genes are TRBV5-6 and TRBJ2-5, with 11 bases identical to TRBD1. Germline CDR1 and CDR2: SGHDT and YYEEEE. This CDR3 spans 15 amino acids. Trimming cost V 4 bases and J 5 bases; bases outside gene matches: 7. This CDR3 reads CASSHWTGGRETQYF. The DNA for the CDR3 is TGTGCCAGCAGCCACTGGACAGGGGGCCGGGAGACCCAGTACTTC. The whole variable domain, filled in from reference TRBV5-6 and TRBJ2-5, reads DAGVTQSPTHLIKTRGQQVTLRCSPKSGHDTVSWYQQALGQGPQFIFQYYEEEERQRGNFPDRFSGHQFPNYSSELNVNALLLGDSALYLCASSHWTGGRETQYFGPGTRLLVL.

The table lists this clone with a few counts. V is TRBV7-3 and J is TRBJ2-7; 7 nucleotides align to TRBD2. The CDR3 runs 14 residues. The V segment lost 2 bases and the J segment 1 base; nucleotides outside the gene matches: 2. Germline lookup yields CDR1 SGHTA and CDR2 FQGTGA. DNA for the CDR3: TGTGCCAGCAGCTTAGACGGGGGGTCCTACGAGCAGTACTTC. Amino acid sequence: CASSLDGGSYEQYF.

V gene TRBV11-2 combines with J gene TRBJ1-5; 7 bases align to TRBD1. J was trimmed by 3 bases and V by 1 base; bases with no gene match: 3. Germline V CDR1 and CDR2: SGHAT, FQNNGV. The CDR3 has 15 residues. CDR3 loop: CASSLGQGSNQPQHF. For the CDR3, the DNA is TGTGCCAGCAGCTTAGGACAGGGATCCAATCAGCCCCAGCATTTT.

This chain uses TRBV7-8 with TRBJ1-4; unclear D gene. Germline V gene sequence: CDR1 SGHVS, CDR2 FQNEAQ. Trimming cost V 5 bases and J 0 bases, with 7 bases left between them. The CDR3 totals 14 residues. The chain's CDR3 is CASSRAATNEKLFF. The DNA of the CDR3 is TGTGCCAGCAGCCGGGCCGCAACTAATGAAAAACTGTTTTTT.

This chain uses TRBV19 with TRBJ2-7; the match to TRBD1 covers 8 bases. V lost 3 bases, J lost 2 bases, and 15 bases stayed unmatched. The CDR3 covers 18 residues. CDR1 and CDR2 (germline): LNHDA, SQIVND (reference sequence). CDR3 amino acids: CASSIFGDETGATYEQYF. DNA for the CDR3: TGTGCCAGTAGTATTTTTGGCGACGAGACAGGGGCAACCTACGAGCAGTACTTC.

The rearrangement links TRBV6-6 to TRBJ1-5, with 7 positions matching TRBD1. Losses at the gene ends were 7 bases for V and 5 bases for J; bases not matched to a gene: 11. Germline V gene data show CDR1 as MNHNY and CDR2 as SVGAGI (reference sequence). The CDR3 is 15 amino acids. This CDR3 is CASTSRGLVDQPQHF. CDR3 nucleotides: TGTGCCAGCACATCAAGGGGGCTAGTGGATCAGCCCCAGCATTTT.

The V gene is TRBV7-6, the J gene TRBJ1-4, with TRBD1 identical over 9 bases. In germline, CDR1 is SGHVS, CDR2 FNYEAQ. The CDR3 is made up of 15 amino acids. V lost 5 bases, J lost 8 bases, and 9 bases stayed unmatched. CDR3 in DNA: TGTGCCAGCAGCCCTACGGACAGGGGTGGCGAAAAACTGTTTTTT. Protein sequence: CASSPTDRGGEKLFF.

A few counts support this clone. J is TRBJ1-1 and V is TRBV25-1; D may be TRBD1 (6 bases). The length of the CDR3 is 12 residues. Trimming left V 8 bases short and J 5 bases short, with 12 bases between. CDR1 MGHDK and CDR2 SYGVNS come from the germline V gene. CDR3 residues: CASSQGGTEAFF. The DNA for the CDR3 is TGTGCCAGCTCCCAAGGGGGAACTGAAGCTTTCTTT.

The V gene is TRBV6-2 or TRBV6-3, the J gene TRBJ2-1; no reliable D call. V lost 2 bases, J lost 3 bases, and 8 bases lay in between. From germline, CDR1 is MNHEY and CDR2 SVGEGT. CDR3 length equals 14 residues. CDR3 sequence (DNA): TGTGCCAGCAGTTACCTGACTCTCTACAATGAGCAGTTCTTC. Amino acids: CASSYLTLYNEQFF.

The sample holds a few counts of this clone. This chain links TRBV4-3 with TRBJ2-2; no clear D. Germline V lookup: CDR1 LGHNA, CDR2 YSLEER. This CDR3 region has 16 residues. Deletions cut 0 bases from V and 6 bases from J, with 14 bases between. The CDR3: CASSQDAVPVAGELFF. CDR3 coding DNA: TGCGCCAGCAGCCAAGATGCCGTACCGGTCGCCGGGGAGCTGTTTTTT.

The rearrangement links TRBV19 to TRBJ1-1; D is unclear. Deletions cut 2 bases from V and 0 bases from J, with 7 bases between. The CDR3 spans 14 residues. The germline CDR1 and CDR2 sequences are LNHDA and SQIVND (reference sequence). CDR3 region: CASSITVMNTEAFF. CDR3 coding DNA: TGTGCCAGTAGTATAACGGTTATGAACACTGAAGCTTTCTTT.